The clone carrying this T cell receptor (beta chain) came up once. The data were taken from a study of blood T cell repertoires in COVID-19. Study-level information: COVID-19 samples, acute and convalescent, were from the United States, Italy and Spain.

Enrolled during active infection, Seattle patients were then followed longitudinally. TCRdb's table, derived via immunoSEQ multiplex PCR, lists solely in-frame clones and lacks some. The sample contains roughly 170,000 clones, less than 85% of which appear only once. V lost 1 base to trimming and J lost 4 bases, with 4 bases between them. The germline V gene has CDR1 LNHNV and CDR2 YYDKDF (reference sequence). The CDR3 consists of 12 residues. What was sequenced was peripheral blood. The chain carries TRBV15 and TRBJ2-5; no definite D call. The sequence was collected from a woman aged 55-75 years with COVID-19, enrolled during active disease. The CDR3 coding sequence is TGTGCCACCAGCAGAGCCCTAGAGACCCAGTACTTC. Translated: CATSRALETQYF.